This T cell receptor beta chain derives from a study of shared clonotypes between healthy human individuals. Cells designated naive CD8 were CD45RO-negative and were positively selected for CCR7, with terminally differentiated effector memory CD45RA+ cells excluded. After removal of 5 bases from V and 0 bases from J, the junction contained 11 bases not matched to a gene. CDR1 is PRHDT, CDR2 FYEKMQ, per germline (reference sequence). The CDR3 consists of 17 residues. The assay was immunoSEQ multiplex PCR, and TCRdb's table has in-frame clones only and misses some. The sample lists about 820,000 clones, around 93% seen once, with around 24% in the top ten.

Sample: naive CD8+ T cells sorted from blood. The TCR was taken from a young man in good health. J is TRBJ1-1 and V is TRBV13; TRBD1 matches 8 bases. As DNA, the CDR3 is TGTGCCAGCAGCCACGGACAGGGAGCGGGAATGAACACTGAAGCTTTCTTT. Translation gives CASSHGQGAGMNTEAFF.